The 8 T cell receptor beta chains listed next were all sequenced from one sample in a study of T cells in localized non-small cell lung cancer. Profiled with immunoSEQ multiplex PCR; TCRdb holds only in-frame clones, not every one. The table shows 8,500 or so clones, with over 75% occurring only once. The specimen comprised peripheral blood, sampled before any cancer treatment. The receptors here all came from a male donor at least 60 years old with stage III lung adenocarcinoma.

J is TRBJ2-1 and V is TRBV9; D remains ambiguous. Between the trimmed V and J ends, which lost 0 bases and 10 bases, there was a span of 11 bases. Germline-derived CDR1 and CDR2 are SGDLS and YYNGEE. CDR3 size: 13 residues. CDR3: CASSVASTMEQFF. The DNA for the CDR3 is TGTGCCAGCAGCGTAGCCTCTACAATGGAGCAGTTCTTC.

The V and J genes are TRBV5-6 and TRBJ2-7; no reliable D call. V lost 4 bases to trimming and J lost 6 bases, with 8 bases between them. The CDR3 runs 11 residues. The germline CDR1 and CDR2 sequences are SGHDT and YYEEEE. Written as DNA, the CDR3 is TGTGCCAGCAGCAAAGGTCCCGAGCAGTACTTC. This codes for CASSKGPEQYF.

V is TRBV29-1 and J is TRBJ2-3; TRBD2 might be the D (6 bases). Germline CDR1 and CDR2: SQVTM and ANQGSEA. Deletions cut 4 bases from V and 1 base from J, with 12 bases between. The CDR3 has 14 residues. Here the CDR3 reads CSVVSGDGTDTQYF. CDR3 DNA: TGCAGCGTTGTTTCGGGGGATGGCACAGATACGCAGTATTTT.

This chain joins TRBV16 and TRBJ2-7; D might be TRBD1 or TRBD2, each matching 5 bases. Germline V lookup: CDR1 KGHSY, CDR2 FQNENV. The CDR3 is 15 amino acids. V lost 0 bases and J 5 bases, leaving 14 bases between the germline ends. This chain's CDR3 is CASSQSRGVGDEQYF. The CDR3 DNA reads as TGTGCCAGCAGCCAATCAAGAGGGGTAGGCGACGAGCAGTACTTC.

The chain couples TRBV4-3 to TRBJ2-2; the D gene is possibly TRBD1 (6 bases). Trimming shortened V by 3 bases and J by 5 bases, and 10 bases separated the two germline ends. This CDR3 contains 14 residues. CDR1 and CDR2 (germline): LGHNA, YSLEER. The CDR3: CASSHSTGTGELFF. The CDR3 bases are TGCGCCAGCAGCCATTCTACAGGGACCGGGGAGCTGTTTTTT.

The chain is built from TRBV19 and TRBJ2-7; TRBD2 matches at 10 bases. The trim removed 4 bases at V and 7 bases at J, leaving 13 bases unmatched. Germline V gene data show CDR1 as LNHDA and CDR2 as SQIVND (reference sequence). The CDR3 contains 16 residues. CDR3 sequence reads: CASSTLALAGVQEQYF. The CDR3, as DNA: TGTGCCAGTAGTACCCTAGCCCTAGCGGGAGTACAGGAGCAGTACTTC.

V and J are TRBV2 and TRBJ1-5; TRBD1 aligns across 9 bases. Germline values: CDR1 SNHLY, CDR2 FYNNEI. This CDR3 has 13 amino acids. Trimming at V came to 6 bases and at J to 6 bases, leaving 3 bases not matched to a gene. Written as DNA, the CDR3 is TGTGCCAGCAGGGACAGGGGAGGTCAGCCCCAGCATTTT. It encodes CASRDRGGQPQHF.

This chain uses TRBV7-8 with TRBJ2-1, with 8 bases that match TRBD2. J was trimmed by 7 bases and V by 5 bases; bases with no gene match: 19. Germline V gene sequence: CDR1 SGHVS, CDR2 FQNEAQ. This CDR3 has 18 residues. This CDR3 reads CASSARRLSGRSVNEQFF. The CDR3 DNA reads as TGTGCCAGCAGCGCCCGTAGATTGAGCGGGAGATCGGTGAATGAGCAGTTCTTC.